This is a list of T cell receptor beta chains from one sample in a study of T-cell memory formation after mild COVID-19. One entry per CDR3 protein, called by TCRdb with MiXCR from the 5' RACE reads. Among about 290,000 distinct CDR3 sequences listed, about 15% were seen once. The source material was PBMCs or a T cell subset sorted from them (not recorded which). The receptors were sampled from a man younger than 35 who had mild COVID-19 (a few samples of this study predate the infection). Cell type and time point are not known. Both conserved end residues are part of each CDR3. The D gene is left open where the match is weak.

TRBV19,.,CASSTLRVGAQETQYF
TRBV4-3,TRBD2,CASSQGGLAGVQETQYF
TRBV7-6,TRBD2,CASSLSGGPKTQYF
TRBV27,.,CASRDFVRDTQYF
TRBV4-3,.,CASSLARDTEAFF
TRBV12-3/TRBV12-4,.,CASSLGGATYEQYF
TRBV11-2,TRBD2,CASSRPGTRFQNEQFF
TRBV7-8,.,CASSLAVRELETQYF
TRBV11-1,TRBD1,CASSQPGQGAYEQYF
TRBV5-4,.,CASSLAGNVNSPLHF
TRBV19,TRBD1,CASSIVHRGVGGAFF
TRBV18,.,CASSPEANQPQHF